A selection of T cell receptor beta chains follows, all from one sample in a study of T cell responses to AZD1222 COVID-19 vaccine. Profiled with immunoSEQ multiplex PCR; TCRdb holds only in-frame clones, not every one. The table includes 130,000 or so clones, roughly 89% detected once. The material sequenced was peripheral blood, taken on day 0 of AZD1222 vaccination. All receptors derive from an adult in good health. CDR3s include the opening cysteine and the closing phenylalanine or tryptophan.

V gene: TRBV7-3; J gene: TRBJ1-1; CDR3 protein: CASRYQGDTEAFF
V gene: TRBV30; J gene: TRBJ1-1; CDR3 protein: CAWSEGNRGRTEAFF
V gene: TRBV2; J gene: TRBJ1-5; CDR3 protein: CASSPRGTSNQPQHF
V gene: TRBV7-2; J gene: TRBJ1-2; CDR3 protein: CASSFSVITNYGYTF
V gene: TRBV9; J gene: TRBJ1-1; CDR3 protein: CASSGTQGISTEAFF
V gene: TRBV6-4; J gene: TRBJ1-1; CDR3 protein: CASSESSGTEAFF
V gene: TRBV18; J gene: TRBJ2-5; CDR3 protein: CASSRKGGETQGETQYF
V gene: TRBV20-1; J gene: TRBJ2-1; CDR3 protein: CSASRSGGYNEQFF
V gene: TRBV9; J gene: TRBJ1-4; CDR3 protein: CASSVEGQRREKLFF
V gene: TRBV13; J gene: TRBJ1-3; CDR3 protein: CASSLRTGGDTIYF
V gene: TRBV5-1; J gene: TRBJ1-6; CDR3 protein: CASSLGQNSPLHF
V gene: TRBV12-3/TRBV12-4; J gene: TRBJ1-5; CDR3 protein: CASSPVGNQPQHF
V gene: TRBV29-1; J gene: TRBJ2-1; CDR3 protein: CSVESQGAKNEQFF
V gene: TRBV5-1; J gene: TRBJ2-3; CDR3 protein: CASSIIRTGRTDTQYF
V gene: TRBV10-1; J gene: TRBJ1-5; CDR3 protein: CASSEEDRPSNQPQHF
V gene: TRBV5-6; J gene: TRBJ1-2; CDR3 protein: CASSLDGPGAYGYTF
V gene: TRBV11-2; J gene: TRBJ2-1; CDR3 protein: CASSNVVGYEQFF